These 12 T cell receptor beta chains were all obtained from the same sample, sequenced in a study of regulatory T cells in long-lasting Graves disease. Both iRepertoire HTBI primers and Arm-PCR of CDR3 regions were used to build the TCR beta libraries. TCRdb itself ran the multiplex PCR reads through MiXCR, one entry per CDR3 protein. The sample consists of 360,000 or so distinct CDR3 sequences, 10% to 15% of them appearing once. The time point denotes: newly diagnosed GD, antithyroid drugs for less than 3 months. From PBMCs, RNA was extracted and then used to make the TCR library. These data were also reused for a study on T cells in Graves' hyperthyroidism and ophthalmopathy.

The starting material was peripheral blood mononuclear cells (PBMCs), obtained at new diagnosis, from a patient treated with antithyroid drugs. The origin of the receptors is a woman under 30 with Graves disease.

This clonotype was seen at least ten times. This rearrangement joins TRBV2 to TRBJ1-6, with 12 bases lining up with TRBD1. The length of the CDR3 is 13 residues. The trim removed 5 bases at V and 13 bases at J, leaving 3 bases unmatched. Germline V gene data show CDR1 as SNHLY and CDR2 as FYNNEI. The CDR3 loop reads CASSWDRGPPLHF. The CDR3 DNA is TGTGCCAGCAGTTGGGACAGGGGGCCGCCCCTCCACTTT.

This clonotype was seen at least ten times. The chain joins TRBV4-3 to TRBJ2-3; TRBD1 is a possible D gene (6 bases). This CDR3 spans 16 amino acids. Germline CDR1 reads LGHNA; CDR2 reads YSLEER. Deletions cut 1 base from V and 5 bases from J, with 16 bases between. In nucleotides, the CDR3 is TGCGCCAGCAGCCAAGGCCCTACAGGGACGGGAGATACGCAGTATTTT. Translated, it gives CASSQGPTGTGDTQYF.

This clonotype was found a few times. V is TRBV7-9 and J is TRBJ2-1; the match to TRBD2 covers 10 bases. Unmatched junction bases numbered 4, after V lost 3 bases and J lost 2 bases. This CDR3 has 16 residues. Germline lookup yields CDR1 SEHNR and CDR2 FQNEAQ (reference sequence). The chain's CDR3 is CASSLTSGLPYNEQFF. The CDR3 region has the DNA TGTGCCAGCAGCTTGACTAGCGGGCTTCCCTACAATGAGCAGTTCTTC.

Notes on this clonotype: A far larger clone is just one base off, so this is likely a read error. The chain is built from TRBV2 and TRBJ2-4; no definite D call. The last part of the DNA fits TRBJ1-2 better; the J call may be wrong. Germline values: CDR1 SNHLY, CDR2 FYNNEI. This CDR3 is 14 amino acids long. The CDR3, as DNA: TGTGCCAACAAAGAGGGAACTGGAACTTATGGCTACACCTTC. Protein sequence: CANKEGTGTYGYTF.

This chain uses TRBV10-3 with TRBJ2-3; 7 nucleotides agree with TRBD2. J was trimmed by 2 bases and V by 8 bases; bases with no gene match: 4. Germline CDR1 ENHRY, CDR2 SYGVKD. The CDR3 extends over 13 amino acids. The CDR3: CAILSGNTDTQYF. The CDR3 nucleotides read TGTGCCATCCTAAGCGGGAACACAGATACGCAGTATTTT.

This clonotype has at least ten counts. The chain is built from TRBV12-3 or TRBV12-4 and TRBJ1-5; a weak D match, TRBD1 (6 bases). This CDR3 is built from 13 residues. Trimming shortened V by 9 bases and J by 3 bases, and 12 bases separated the two germline ends. This chain's CDR3 is CASRRTVNQPQHF. CDR3 nucleotide sequence: TGTGCCAGTCGAAGGACAGTCAATCAGCCCCAGCATTTT.

This clonotype was counted ten times or more. The rearrangement uses TRBV12-3 or TRBV12-4 and TRBJ1-1, with unresolved D. V lost 3 bases to trimming and J lost 1 base, with 27 bases between them. CDR3 size: 20 residues. Written as DNA, the CDR3 is TGTGCCAGCAGTTTCCGATTAGTCGGGAGGGCTGTCGCGGGGAACACTGAAGCTTTCTTT. Its translation is CASSFRLVGRAVAGNTEAFF.

Comments on this clonotype: A much larger clone differs by one base, so this may be a read error. J is TRBJ2-1 and V is TRBV20-1, with D possibly being TRBD1 or TRBD2 (6 bases each). The J call may be incorrect, as the DNA end agrees better with TRBJ2-5. The CDR3 contains 15 residues. Germline-derived CDR1 and CDR2 are DFQATT and SNEGSKA (reference sequence). CDR3 sequence: CSAVNIRWGAETQYF. The CDR3 DNA sequence: TGCAGTGCTGTGAATATCCGGTGGGGGGCAGAGACCCAGTACTTC.

This clonotype was seen ten or more times. This chain links TRBV12-3 or TRBV12-4 with TRBJ1-1; possibly TRBD1 for D (6 bases). V lost 3 bases to trimming and J lost 4 bases, with 15 bases between them. This CDR3 is 15 amino acids long. The CDR3 loop is CASSLMGGGGTEAFF. In DNA form, the CDR3 reads TGTGCCAGCAGTTTGATGGGAGGAGGGGGCACTGAAGCTTTCTTT.

This clonotype was counted a few times. The DNA for the CDR3 is TGTGCCAGCAGCTTGGTGGACTTCCAAGAGACCCAGTACTTC. This encodes CASSLVDFQETQYF. The rearrangement uses TRBV5-6 and TRBJ2-5, with D possibly matching TRBD2 (5 bases). Trimming removed 0 bases at V and 1 base at J, with 7 bases between. The CDR3 totals 14 residues. Germline-derived CDR1 and CDR2 are SGHDT and YYEEEE. Drawing the rest from reference TRBV5-6 and TRBJ2-5, the complete variable domain is DAGVTQSPTHLIKTRGQQVTLRCSPKSGHDTVSWYQQALGQGPQFIFQYYEEEERQRGNFPDRFSGHQFPNYSSELNVNALLLGDSALYLCASSLVDFQETQYFGPGTRLLVL.

The V and J genes are TRBV7-9 and TRBJ2-1; 9 bases fit TRBD1. The J segment lost 10 bases and the V segment lost 8 bases, leaving 12 bases of the junction unmatched. Germline CDR1 reads SEHNR; CDR2 reads FQNEAQ (reference sequence). This CDR3 has 14 residues. CDR3 residues: CASESGTGPWEQFF. As DNA, the CDR3 is TGTGCCAGCGAATCCGGGACAGGGCCTTGGGAGCAGTTCTTC.

This clonotype was observed once. With a much larger clone just one base away, this may be a read error. The chain employs TRBV11-2 and TRBJ1-1, with 7 positions matching TRBD1. This CDR3 comprises 13 residues. Germline-derived CDR1 and CDR2 are SGHAT and FQNNGV. The CDR3 sequence is CASGLERGQKTFF. CDR3 DNA sequence: TGTGCCAGCGGCTTAGAGAGGGGACAGAAAACTTTCTTT.